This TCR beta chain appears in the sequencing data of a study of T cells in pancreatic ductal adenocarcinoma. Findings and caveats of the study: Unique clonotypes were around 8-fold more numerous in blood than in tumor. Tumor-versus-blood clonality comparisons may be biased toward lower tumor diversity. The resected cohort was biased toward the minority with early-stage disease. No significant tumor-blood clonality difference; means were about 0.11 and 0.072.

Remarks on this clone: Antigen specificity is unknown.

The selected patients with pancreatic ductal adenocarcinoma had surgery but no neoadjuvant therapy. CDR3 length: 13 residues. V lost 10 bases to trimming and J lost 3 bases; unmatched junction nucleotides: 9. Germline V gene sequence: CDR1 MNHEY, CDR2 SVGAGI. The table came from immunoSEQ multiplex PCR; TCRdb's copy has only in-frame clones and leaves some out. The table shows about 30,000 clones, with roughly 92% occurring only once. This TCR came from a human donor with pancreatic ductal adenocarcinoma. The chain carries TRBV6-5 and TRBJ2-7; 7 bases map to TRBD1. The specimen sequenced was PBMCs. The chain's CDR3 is CAIRRQGSYEQYF. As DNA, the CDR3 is TGTGCCATCAGGCGACAGGGAAGCTACGAGCAGTACTTC.